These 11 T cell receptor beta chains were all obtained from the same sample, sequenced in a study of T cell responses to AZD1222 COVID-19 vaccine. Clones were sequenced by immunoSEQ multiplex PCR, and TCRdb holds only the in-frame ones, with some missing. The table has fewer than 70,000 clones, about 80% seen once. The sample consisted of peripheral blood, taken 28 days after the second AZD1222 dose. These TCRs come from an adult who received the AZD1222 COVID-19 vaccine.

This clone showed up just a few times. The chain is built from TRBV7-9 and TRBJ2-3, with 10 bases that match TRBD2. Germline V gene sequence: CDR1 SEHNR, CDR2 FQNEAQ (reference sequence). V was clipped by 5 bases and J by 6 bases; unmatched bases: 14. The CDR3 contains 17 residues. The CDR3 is CASSPGGAGGHRDTQYF. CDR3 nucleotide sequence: TGTGCCAGCAGCCCGGGGGGAGCGGGGGGGCACCGGGATACGCAGTATTTT. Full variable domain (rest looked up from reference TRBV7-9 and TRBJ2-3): DTGVSQNPRHKITKRGQNVTFRCDPISEHNRLYWYRQTLGQGPEFLTYFQNEAQLEKSRLLSDRFSAERPKGSFSTLEIQRTEQGDSAMYLCASSPGGAGGHRDTQYFGPGTRLTVL.

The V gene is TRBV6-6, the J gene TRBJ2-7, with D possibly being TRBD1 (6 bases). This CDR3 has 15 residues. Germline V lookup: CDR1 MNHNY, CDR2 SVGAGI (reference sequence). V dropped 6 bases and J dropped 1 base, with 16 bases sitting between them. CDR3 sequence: CASSLAQGRSYEQYF. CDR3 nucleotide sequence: TGTGCCAGCAGCCTGGCCCAGGGGCGGTCCTACGAGCAGTACTTC.

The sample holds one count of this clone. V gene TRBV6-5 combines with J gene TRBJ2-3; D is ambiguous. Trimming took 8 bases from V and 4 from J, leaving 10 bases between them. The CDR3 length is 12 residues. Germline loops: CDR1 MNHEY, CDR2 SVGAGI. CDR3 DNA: TGTGCCAGCGGCAACAGTGCAGATACGCAGTATTTT. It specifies CASGNSADTQYF.

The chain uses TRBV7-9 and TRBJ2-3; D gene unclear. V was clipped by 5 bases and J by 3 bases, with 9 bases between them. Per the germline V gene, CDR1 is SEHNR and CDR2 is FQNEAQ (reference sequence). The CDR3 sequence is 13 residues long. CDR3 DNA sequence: TGTGCCAGCAGCCAACCGGGTACAGATACGCAGTATTTT. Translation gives CASSQPGTDTQYF.

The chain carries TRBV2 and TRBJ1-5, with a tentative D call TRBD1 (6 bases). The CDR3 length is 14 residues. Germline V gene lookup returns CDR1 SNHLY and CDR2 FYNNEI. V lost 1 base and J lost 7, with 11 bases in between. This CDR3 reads CASSEEGGRQPQHF. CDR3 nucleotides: TGTGCCAGCAGTGAAGAGGGGGGCCGGCAGCCCCAGCATTTT.

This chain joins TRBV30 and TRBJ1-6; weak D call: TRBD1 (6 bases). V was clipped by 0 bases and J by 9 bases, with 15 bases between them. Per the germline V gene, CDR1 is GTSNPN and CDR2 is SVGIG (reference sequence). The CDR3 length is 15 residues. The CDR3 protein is CAWSVRSGESSPLHF. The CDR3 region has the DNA TGTGCCTGGAGTGTCCGGTCAGGGGAGTCTTCACCCCTCCACTTT.

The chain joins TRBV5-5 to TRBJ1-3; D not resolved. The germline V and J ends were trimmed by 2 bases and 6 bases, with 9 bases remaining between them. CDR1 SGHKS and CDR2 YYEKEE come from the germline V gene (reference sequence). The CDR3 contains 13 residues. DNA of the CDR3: TGTGCCAGCAGCTTCGGGAGTCAAAACACCATATATTTT. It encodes CASSFGSQNTIYF.

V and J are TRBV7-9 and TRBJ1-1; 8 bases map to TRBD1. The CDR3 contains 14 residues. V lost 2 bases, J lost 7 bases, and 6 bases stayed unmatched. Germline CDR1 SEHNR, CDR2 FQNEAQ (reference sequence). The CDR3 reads CASSLFQGAGEAFF. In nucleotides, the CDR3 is TGTGCCAGCAGCTTATTCCAGGGGGCCGGTGAAGCTTTCTTT.

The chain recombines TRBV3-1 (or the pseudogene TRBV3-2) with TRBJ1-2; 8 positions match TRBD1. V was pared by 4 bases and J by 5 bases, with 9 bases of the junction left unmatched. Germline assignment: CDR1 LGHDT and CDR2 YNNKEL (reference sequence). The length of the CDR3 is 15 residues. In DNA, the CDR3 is TGTGCCAGCAGCCCATCCCAGGGGGCGTTTTATGGCTACACCTTC. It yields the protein CASSPSQGAFYGYTF.

The CDR3 DNA follows: TGTGCCAGCAGTTCCACGACAGGTGTTAGCGAAAAACTGTTTTTT. Translated, it gives CASSSTTGVSEKLFF. This chain uses TRBV28 with TRBJ1-4, with D possibly being TRBD1 (6 bases). This CDR3 region has 15 residues. Trimming shortened V by 4 bases and J by 8 bases, and 17 bases separated the two germline ends. In germline, CDR1 is MDHEN, CDR2 SYDVKM.

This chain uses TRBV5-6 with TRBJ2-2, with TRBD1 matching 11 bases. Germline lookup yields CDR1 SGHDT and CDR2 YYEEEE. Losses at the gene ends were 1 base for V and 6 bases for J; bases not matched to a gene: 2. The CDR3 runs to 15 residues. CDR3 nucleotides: TGTGCCAGCAGCTTGTGGGGACAGGGGGCCGGGGAGCTGTTTTTT. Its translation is CASSLWGQGAGELFF.